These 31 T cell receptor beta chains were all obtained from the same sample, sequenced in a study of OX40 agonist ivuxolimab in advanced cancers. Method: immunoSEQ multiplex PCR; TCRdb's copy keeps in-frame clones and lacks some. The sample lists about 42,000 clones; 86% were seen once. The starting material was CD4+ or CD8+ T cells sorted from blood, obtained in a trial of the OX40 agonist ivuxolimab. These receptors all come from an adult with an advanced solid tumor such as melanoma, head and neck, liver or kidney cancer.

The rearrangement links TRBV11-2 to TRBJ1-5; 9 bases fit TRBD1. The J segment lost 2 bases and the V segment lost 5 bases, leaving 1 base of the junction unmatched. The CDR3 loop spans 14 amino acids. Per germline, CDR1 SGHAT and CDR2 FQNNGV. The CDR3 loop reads CASSRTGGNQPQHF. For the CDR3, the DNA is TGTGCCAGCAGCCGGACAGGGGGCAATCAGCCCCAGCATTTT.

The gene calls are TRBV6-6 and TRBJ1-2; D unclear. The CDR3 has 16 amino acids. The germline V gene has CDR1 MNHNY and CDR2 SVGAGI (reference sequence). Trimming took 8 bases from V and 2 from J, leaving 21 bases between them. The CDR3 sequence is CASRLQTEPYNYGYTF. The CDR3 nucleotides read TGTGCCAGCCGCCTTCAAACAGAACCTTACAACTATGGCTACACCTTC.

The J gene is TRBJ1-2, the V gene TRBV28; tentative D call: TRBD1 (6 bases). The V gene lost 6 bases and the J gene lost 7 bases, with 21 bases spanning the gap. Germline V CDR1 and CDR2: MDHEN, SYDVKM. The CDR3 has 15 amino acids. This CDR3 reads CASRTEQGYHPGYTF. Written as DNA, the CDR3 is TGTGCCAGCAGAACGGAACAGGGTTATCATCCTGGCTACACCTTC.

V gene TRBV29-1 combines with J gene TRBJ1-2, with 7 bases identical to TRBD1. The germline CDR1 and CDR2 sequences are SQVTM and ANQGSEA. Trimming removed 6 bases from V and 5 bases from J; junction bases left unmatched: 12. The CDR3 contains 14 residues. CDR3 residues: CSVFAGTEIYGYTF. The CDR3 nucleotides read TGCAGCGTATTTGCCGGGACAGAAATTTATGGCTACACCTTC.

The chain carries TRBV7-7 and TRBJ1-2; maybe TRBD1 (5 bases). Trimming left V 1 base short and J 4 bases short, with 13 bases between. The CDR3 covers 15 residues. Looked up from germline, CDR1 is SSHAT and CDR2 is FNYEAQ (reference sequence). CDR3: CASSLGRGSCYGYTF. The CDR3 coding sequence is TGTGCCAGCAGCTTAGGGAGGGGTTCGTGCTATGGCTACACCTTC.

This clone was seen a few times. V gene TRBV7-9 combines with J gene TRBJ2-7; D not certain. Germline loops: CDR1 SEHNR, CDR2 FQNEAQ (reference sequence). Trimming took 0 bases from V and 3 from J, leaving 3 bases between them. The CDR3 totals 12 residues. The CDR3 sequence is CASSLADYEQYF. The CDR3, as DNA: TGTGCCAGCAGCTTAGCAGACTACGAGCAGTACTTC.

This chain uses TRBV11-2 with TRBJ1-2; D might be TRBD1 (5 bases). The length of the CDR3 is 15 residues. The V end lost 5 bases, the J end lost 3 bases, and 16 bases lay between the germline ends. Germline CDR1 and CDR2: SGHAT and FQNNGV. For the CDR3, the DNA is TGTGCCAGCAGCCCCTATGGGGGGGACTACTATGGCTACACCTTC. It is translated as CASSPYGGDYYGYTF.

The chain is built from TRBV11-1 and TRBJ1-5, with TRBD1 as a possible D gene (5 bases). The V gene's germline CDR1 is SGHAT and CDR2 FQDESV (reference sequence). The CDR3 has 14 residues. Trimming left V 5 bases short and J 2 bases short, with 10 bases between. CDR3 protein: CASSPGDGNQPQHF. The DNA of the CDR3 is TGTGCCAGCAGCCCGGGGGACGGCAATCAGCCCCAGCATTTT.

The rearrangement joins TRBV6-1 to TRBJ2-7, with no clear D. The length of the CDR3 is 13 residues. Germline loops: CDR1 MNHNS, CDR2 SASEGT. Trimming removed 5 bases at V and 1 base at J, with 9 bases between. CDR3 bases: TGTGCCAGCAGTTATGGGTTGTCCTACGAGCAGTACTTC. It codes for CASSYGLSYEQYF.

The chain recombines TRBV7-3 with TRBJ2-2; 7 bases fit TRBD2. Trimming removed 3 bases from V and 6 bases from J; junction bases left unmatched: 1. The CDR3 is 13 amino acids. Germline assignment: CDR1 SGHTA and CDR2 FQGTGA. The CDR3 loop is CASSLGGAGELFF. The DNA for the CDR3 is TGTGCCAGCAGCTTGGGAGGGGCCGGGGAGCTGTTTTTT.

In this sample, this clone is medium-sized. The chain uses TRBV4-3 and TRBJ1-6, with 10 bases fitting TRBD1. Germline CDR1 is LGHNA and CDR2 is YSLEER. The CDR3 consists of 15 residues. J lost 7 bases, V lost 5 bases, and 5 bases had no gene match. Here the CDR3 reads CASSEGQGLNSPLHF. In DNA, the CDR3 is TGCGCCAGCAGCGAGGGACAGGGGTTGAATTCACCCCTCCACTTT.

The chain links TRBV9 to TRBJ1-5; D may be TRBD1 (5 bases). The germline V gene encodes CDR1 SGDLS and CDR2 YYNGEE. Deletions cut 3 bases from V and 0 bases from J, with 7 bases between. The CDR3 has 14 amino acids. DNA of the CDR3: TGTGCCAGCAGCGGGGGGTATAGCAATCAGCCCCAGCATTTT. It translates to CASSGGYSNQPQHF.

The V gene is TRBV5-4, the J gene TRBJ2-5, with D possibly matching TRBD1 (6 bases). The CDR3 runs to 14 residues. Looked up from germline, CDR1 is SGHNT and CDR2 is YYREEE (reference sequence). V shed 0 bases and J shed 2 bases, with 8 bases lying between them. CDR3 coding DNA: TGTGCCAGCAGCTTGGAGGGGGTACAAGAGACCCAGTACTTC. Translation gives CASSLEGVQETQYF. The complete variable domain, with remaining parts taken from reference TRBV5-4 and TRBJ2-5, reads ETGVTQSPTHLIKTRGQQVTLRCSSQSGHNTVSWYQQALGQGPQFIFQYYREEENGRGNFPPRFSGLQFPNYSSELNVNALELDDSALYLCASSLEGVQETQYFGPGTRLLVL.

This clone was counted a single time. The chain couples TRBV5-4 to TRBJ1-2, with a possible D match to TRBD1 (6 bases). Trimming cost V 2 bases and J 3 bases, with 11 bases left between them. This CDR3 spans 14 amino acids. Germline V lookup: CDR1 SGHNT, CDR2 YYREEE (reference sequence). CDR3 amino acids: CASSFQGGDYGYTF. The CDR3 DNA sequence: TGTGCCAGCAGCTTCCAAGGGGGGGACTATGGCTACACCTTC.

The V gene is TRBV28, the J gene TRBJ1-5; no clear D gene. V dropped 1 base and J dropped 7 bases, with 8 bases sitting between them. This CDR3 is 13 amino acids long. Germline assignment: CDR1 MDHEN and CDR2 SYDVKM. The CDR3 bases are TGTGCCAGCAGTTTATCCTGGATGCAGCCCCAGCATTTT. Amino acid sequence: CASSLSWMQPQHF.

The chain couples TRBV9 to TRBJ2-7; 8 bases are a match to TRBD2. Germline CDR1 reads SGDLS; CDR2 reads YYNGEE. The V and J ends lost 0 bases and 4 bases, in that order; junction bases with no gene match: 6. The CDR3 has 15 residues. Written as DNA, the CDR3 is TGTGCCAGCAGCGTAGAGGTAGCGGGGTGGTACGAGCAGTACTTC. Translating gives CASSVEVAGWYEQYF. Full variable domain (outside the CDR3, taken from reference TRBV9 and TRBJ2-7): DSGVTQTPKHLITATGQRVTLRCSPRSGDLSVYWYQQSLDQGLQFLIQYYNGEERAKGNILERFSAQQFPDLHSELNLSSLELGDSALYFCASSVEVAGWYEQYFGPGTRLTVT.

The CDR3 sequence is CASSPSGGTGRFNEQFF. The CDR3 DNA reads as TGCGCCAGCAGCCCGTCCGGGGGGACAGGGAGATTCAATGAGCAGTTCTTC. The V and J genes are TRBV4-1 and TRBJ2-1, with 9 bases identical to TRBD1. This CDR3 region has 17 residues. Trimming at V came to 4 bases and at J to 6 bases, leaving 13 bases not matched to a gene. Germline loops: CDR1 MGHRA, CDR2 YSYEKL.

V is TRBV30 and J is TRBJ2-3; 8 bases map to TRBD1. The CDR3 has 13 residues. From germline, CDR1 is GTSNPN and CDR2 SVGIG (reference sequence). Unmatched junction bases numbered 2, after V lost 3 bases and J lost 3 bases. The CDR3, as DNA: TGTGCCTGGAGCACAGGGGGGACAGATACGCAGTATTTT. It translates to CAWSTGGTDTQYF.

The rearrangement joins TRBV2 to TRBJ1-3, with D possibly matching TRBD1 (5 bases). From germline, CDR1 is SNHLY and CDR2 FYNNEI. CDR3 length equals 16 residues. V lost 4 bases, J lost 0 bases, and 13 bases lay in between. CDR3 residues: CASSGADGGSGNTIYF. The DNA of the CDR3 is TGTGCCAGCAGTGGGGCGGACGGGGGCTCTGGAAACACCATATATTTT.

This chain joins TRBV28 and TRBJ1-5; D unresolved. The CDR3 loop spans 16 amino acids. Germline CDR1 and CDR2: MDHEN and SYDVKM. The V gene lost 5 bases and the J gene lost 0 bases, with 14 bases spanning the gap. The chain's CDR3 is CASSSIMANSNQPQHF. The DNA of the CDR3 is TGTGCCAGCAGTAGTATCATGGCGAATAGCAATCAGCCCCAGCATTTT. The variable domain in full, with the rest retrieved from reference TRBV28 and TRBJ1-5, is DVKVTQSSRYLVKRTGEKVFLECVQDMDHENMFWYRQDPGLGLRLIYFSYDVKMKEKGDIPEGYSVSREKKERFSLILESASTNQTSMYLCASSSIMANSNQPQHFGDGTRLSIL.

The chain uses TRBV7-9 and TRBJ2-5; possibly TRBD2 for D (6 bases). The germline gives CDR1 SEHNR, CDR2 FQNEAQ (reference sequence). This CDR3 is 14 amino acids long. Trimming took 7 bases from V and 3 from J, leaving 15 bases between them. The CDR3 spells CASIIGTLKETQYF. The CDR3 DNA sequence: TGTGCCAGCATCATCGGGACTCTAAAAGAGACCCAGTACTTC. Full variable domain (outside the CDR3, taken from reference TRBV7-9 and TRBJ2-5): DTGVSQNPRHKITKRGQNVTFRCDPISEHNRLYWYRQTLGQGPEFLTYFQNEAQLEKSRLLSDRFSAERPKGSFSTLEIQRTEQGDSAMYLCASIIGTLKETQYFGPGTRLLVL.

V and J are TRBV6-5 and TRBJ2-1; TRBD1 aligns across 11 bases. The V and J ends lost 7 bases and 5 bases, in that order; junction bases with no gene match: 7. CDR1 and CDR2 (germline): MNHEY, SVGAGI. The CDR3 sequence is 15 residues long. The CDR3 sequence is CASTQGTGGNNEQFF. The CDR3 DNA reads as TGTGCCAGCACCCAGGGGACAGGGGGTAACAATGAGCAGTTCTTC.

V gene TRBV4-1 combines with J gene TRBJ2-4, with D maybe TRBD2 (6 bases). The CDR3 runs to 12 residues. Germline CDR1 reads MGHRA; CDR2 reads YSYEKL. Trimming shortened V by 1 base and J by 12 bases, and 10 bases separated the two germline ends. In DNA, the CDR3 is TGCGCCAGCAGCCAAGGGGGGGTAGATCAGTACTTC. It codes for CASSQGGVDQYF.

CDR3: CASSWGPGAGTGELFF. The CDR3 DNA sequence: TGTGCCAGCAGTTGGGGCCCGGGGGCTGGAACCGGGGAGCTGTTTTTT. The chain joins TRBV5-6 to TRBJ2-2; possibly TRBD1 or TRBD2 for D (6 bases each). Germline-derived CDR1 and CDR2 are SGHDT and YYEEEE. This CDR3 is built from 16 residues. The V end was cut by 5 bases, the J end by 5 bases, with 19 bases between.

The DNA for the CDR3 is TGTGCCAGTAGTCCCTCCCGGACAGGGGTCCACGAGCAGTACTTC. Amino acids: CASSPSRTGVHEQYF. The chain combines TRBV19 with TRBJ2-7; 9 bases match TRBD1. Trimming removed 5 bases from V and 5 bases from J; junction bases left unmatched: 10. The germline V gene encodes CDR1 LNHDA and CDR2 SQIVND (reference sequence). The CDR3 has 15 residues.

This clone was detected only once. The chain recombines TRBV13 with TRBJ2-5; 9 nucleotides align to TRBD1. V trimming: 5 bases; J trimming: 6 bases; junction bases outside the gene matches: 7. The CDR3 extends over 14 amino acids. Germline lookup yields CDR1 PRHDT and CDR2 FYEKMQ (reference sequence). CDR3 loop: CASSTRTGEKTQYF. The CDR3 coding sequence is TGTGCCAGCAGCACCAGGACAGGGGAGAAGACCCAGTACTTC.

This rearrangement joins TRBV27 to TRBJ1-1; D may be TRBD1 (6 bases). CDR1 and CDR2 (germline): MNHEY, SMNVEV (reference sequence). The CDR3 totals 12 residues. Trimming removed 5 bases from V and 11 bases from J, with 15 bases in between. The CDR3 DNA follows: TGTGCCAGCAGTCCCCCTAACAGGGAGGCTTTCTTT. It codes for CASSPPNREAFF.

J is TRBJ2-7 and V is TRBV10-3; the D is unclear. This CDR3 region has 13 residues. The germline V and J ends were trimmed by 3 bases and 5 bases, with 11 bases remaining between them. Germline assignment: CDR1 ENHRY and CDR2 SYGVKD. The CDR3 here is CAISEDFSNEQYF. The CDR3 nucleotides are TGTGCCATCAGTGAAGATTTTTCGAACGAGCAGTACTTC.

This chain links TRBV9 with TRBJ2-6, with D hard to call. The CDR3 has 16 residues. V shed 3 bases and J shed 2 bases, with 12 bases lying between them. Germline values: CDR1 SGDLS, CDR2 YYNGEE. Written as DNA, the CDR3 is TGTGCCAGCAGCGCCCGTCTCTCCACTGGGGCCAACGTCCTGACTTTC. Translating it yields CASSARLSTGANVLTF.

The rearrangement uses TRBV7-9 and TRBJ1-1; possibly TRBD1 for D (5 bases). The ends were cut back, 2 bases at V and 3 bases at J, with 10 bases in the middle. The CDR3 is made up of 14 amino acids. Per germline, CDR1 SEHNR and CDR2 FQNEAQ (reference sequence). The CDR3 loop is CASSLTMGDTEAFF. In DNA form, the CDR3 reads TGTGCCAGCAGCTTAACAATGGGGGACACTGAAGCTTTCTTT.

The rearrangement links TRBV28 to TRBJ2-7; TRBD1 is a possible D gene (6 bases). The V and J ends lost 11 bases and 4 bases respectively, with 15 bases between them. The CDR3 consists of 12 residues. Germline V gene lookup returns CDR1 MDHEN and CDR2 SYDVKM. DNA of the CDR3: TGTGCCTGCTCCGGGACACCGTACGAGCAGTACTTC. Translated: CACSGTPYEQYF.